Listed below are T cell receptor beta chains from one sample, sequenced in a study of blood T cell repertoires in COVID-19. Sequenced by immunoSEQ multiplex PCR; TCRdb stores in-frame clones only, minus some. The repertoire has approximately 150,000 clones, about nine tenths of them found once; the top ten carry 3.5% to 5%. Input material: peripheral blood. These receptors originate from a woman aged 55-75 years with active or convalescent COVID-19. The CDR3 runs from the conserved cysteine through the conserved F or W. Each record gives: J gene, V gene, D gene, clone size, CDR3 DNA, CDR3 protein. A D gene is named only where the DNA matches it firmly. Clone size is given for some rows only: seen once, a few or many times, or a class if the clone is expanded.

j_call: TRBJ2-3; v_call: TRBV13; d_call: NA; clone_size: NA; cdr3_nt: TGTGCCAGCAGCTTACAGTTCACAGATACGCAGTATTTT; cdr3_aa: CASSLQFTDTQYF
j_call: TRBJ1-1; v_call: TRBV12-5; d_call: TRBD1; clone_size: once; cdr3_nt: TGTGCTAGTGGTTTGCCGCTTGGGACAGGGCGGACTGAAGCTTTCTTT; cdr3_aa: CASGLPLGTGRTEAFF
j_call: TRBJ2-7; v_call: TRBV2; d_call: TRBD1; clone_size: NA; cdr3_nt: TGTGCCAGCAGGGGGACAGGCTACGAGCAGTACTTC; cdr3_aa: CASRGTGYEQYF
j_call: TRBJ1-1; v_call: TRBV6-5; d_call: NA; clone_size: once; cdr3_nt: TGTGCCAGCAGTTATGAGGGCATCACTGAAGCTTTCTTT; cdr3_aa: CASSYEGITEAFF
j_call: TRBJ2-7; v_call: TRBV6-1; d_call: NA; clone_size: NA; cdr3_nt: TGTGCCAGCGCAGGGTTACACGAGCAGTACTTC; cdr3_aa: CASAGLHEQYF
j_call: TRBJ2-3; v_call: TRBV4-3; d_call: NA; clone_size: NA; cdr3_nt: TGCGCCAGCAGCCAAGCGCGAGGGGGAGAGACAGATACGCAGTATTTT; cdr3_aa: CASSQARGGETDTQYF
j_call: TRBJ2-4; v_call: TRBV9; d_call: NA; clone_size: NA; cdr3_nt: TGTGCCAGCAGCGTAGAGGGAGGTGAAAACATTCAGTACTTC; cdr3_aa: CASSVEGGENIQYF
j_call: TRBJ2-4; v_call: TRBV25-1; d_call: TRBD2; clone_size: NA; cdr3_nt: TGTGCCAGCAGTGAATGGACTAGCGGGGGGGCGGAGTACTTC; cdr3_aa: CASSEWTSGGAEYF
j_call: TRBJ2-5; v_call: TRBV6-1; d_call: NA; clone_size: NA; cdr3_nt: TGTGCCAGCAGTGTTGGACAGACCCTAAGGGAAGAGACCCAGTACTTC; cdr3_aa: CASSVGQTLREETQYF
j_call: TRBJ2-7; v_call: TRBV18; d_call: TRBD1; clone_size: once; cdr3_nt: TGTGCCAGCTCACCGGGGACAGTGAGGGCCTACGAGCAGTACTTC; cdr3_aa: CASSPGTVRAYEQYF
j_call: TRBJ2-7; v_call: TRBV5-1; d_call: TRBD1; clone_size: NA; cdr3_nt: TGCGCCAGCACCGACGCCTCAGACAGGGCCAGCGAGCAGTACTTC; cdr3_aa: CASTDASDRASEQYF
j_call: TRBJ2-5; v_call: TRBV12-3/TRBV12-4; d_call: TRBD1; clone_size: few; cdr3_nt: TGTGCCAGCAGTCTAGACAGGGGAGAGACCCAGTACTTC; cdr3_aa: CASSLDRGETQYF
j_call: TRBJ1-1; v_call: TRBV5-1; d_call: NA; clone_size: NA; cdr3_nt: TGCGCCAGCACTCTGGGGGCTGGGAACACTGAAGCTTTCTTT; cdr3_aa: CASTLGAGNTEAFF
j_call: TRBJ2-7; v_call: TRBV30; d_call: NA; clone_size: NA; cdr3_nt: TGTGCCTGGAGTGGTACCGGTCAGGAGGCCTACGAGCAGTACTTC; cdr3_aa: CAWSGTGQEAYEQYF
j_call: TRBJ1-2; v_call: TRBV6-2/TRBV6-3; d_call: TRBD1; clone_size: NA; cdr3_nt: TGTGCCAGCAGTTACTCAGGGGGCGGCTATGGCTACACCTTC; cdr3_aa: CASSYSGGGYGYTF
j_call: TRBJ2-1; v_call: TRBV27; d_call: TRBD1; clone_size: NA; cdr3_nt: TGTGCCAGCAGTCTGGGACAGGTCAATGAGCAGTTCTTC; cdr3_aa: CASSLGQVNEQFF
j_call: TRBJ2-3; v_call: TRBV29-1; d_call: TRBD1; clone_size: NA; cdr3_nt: TGCAGCGTTGCAGGGGGGGACAGGGCCGCAGATACGCAGTATTTT; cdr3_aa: CSVAGGDRAADTQYF
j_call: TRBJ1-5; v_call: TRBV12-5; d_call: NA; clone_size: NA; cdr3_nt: TGTGCTAGTGGAGCTCCAGAGGGCCAGCCCCAGCATTTT; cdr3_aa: CASGAPEGQPQHF
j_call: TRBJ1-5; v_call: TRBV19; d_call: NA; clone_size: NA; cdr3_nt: TGTGCCAGTAGTTTTCGGGATCGGTATCAGCCCCAGCATTTT; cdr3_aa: CASSFRDRYQPQHF
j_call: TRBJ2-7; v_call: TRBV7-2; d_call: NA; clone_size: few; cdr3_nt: TGTGCCAGCAGCGAACAGCTTTACGAGCAGTACTTC; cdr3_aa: CASSEQLYEQYF
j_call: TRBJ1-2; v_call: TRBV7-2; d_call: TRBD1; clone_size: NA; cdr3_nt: TGTGCCAGCAGATTCCCCGGGACAGCTAACTATGGCTACACCTTC; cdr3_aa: CASRFPGTANYGYTF
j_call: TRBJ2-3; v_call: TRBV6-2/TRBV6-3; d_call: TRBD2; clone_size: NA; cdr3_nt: TGTGCCAGCAGTTACGGGACTAGCGGGGGGGGCACAGATACGCAGTATTTT; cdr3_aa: CASSYGTSGGGTDTQYF
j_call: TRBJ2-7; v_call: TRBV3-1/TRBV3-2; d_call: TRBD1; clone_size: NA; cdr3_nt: TGTGCCAGCAGTCGACAGGGGGTGAGGGAGCAGTACTTC; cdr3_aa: CASSRQGVREQYF
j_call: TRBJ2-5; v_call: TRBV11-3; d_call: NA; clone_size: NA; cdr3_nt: TGTGCCAGCAGCTTTCACAGCCAAGAGACCCAGTACTTC; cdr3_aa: CASSFHSQETQYF
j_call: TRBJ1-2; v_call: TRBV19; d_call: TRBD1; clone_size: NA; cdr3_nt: TGTGCCAGTACTACCGGGACAGCTTATGGCTACACCTTC; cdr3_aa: CASTTGTAYGYTF
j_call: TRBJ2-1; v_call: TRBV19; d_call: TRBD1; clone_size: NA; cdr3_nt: TGTGCCAGTATCCCGGGACAGGGGTCGGGAGGGTACAATGAGCAGTTCTTC; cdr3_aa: CASIPGQGSGGYNEQFF
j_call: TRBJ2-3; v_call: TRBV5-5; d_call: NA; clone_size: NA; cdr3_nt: TGTGCCAGCAGCCCGACAGGGACTACAGATACGCAGTATTTT; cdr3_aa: CASSPTGTTDTQYF
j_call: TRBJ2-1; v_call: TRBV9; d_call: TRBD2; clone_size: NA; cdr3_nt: TGTGCCAGCAGCGCCCTCTTTGGCGGGGGGGCCTATGAGCAGTTCTTC; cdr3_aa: CASSALFGGGAYEQFF
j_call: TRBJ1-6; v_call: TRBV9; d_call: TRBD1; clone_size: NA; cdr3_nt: TGTGCCAGCAGCGTAAGCGAGGGGGCGAATTCACCCCTCCACTTT; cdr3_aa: CASSVSEGANSPLHF
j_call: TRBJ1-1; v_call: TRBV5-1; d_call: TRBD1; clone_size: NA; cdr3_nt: TGCGCCAGCAGCACATACAGGGGATCCCTCACTGAAGCTTTCTTT; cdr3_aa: CASSTYRGSLTEAFF
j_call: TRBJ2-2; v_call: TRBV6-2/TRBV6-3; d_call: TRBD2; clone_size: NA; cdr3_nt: TGTGCCAGCAGCCGTAGCGGGGATCTCACCGGGGAGCTGTTTTTT; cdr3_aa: CASSRSGDLTGELFF